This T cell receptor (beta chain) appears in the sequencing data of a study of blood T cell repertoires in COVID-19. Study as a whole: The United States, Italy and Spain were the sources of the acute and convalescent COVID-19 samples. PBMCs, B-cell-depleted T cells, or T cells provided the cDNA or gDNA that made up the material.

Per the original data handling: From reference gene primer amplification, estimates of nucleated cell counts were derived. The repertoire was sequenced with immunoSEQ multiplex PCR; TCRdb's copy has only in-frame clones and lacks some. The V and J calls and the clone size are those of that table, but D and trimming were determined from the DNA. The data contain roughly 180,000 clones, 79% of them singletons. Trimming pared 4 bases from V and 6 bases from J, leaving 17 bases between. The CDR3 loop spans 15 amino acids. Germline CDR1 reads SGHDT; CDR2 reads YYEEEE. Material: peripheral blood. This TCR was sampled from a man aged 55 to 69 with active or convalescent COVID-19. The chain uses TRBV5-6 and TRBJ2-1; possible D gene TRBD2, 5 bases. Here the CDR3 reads CASSLVDSRANEQFF. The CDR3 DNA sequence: TGTGCCAGCAGCCTGGTGGACTCTAGGGCCAATGAGCAGTTCTTC.